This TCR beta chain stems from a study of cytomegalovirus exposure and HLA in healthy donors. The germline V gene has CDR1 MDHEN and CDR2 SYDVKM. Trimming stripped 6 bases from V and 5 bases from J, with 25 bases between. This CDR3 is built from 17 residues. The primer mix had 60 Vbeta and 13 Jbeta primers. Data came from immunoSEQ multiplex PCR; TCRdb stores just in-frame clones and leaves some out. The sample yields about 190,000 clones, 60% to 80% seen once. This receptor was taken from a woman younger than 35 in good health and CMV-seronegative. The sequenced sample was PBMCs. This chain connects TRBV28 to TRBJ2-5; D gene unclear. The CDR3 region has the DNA TGTGCCAGCAGAACAACCCAGGAACCCCTTTCTTTTGAGACCCAGTACTTC. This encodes CASRTTQEPLSFETQYF. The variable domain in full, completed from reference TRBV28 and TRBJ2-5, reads DVKVTQSSRYLVKRTGEKVFLECVQDMDHENMFWYRQDPGLGLRLIYFSYDVKMKEKGDIPEGYSVSREKKERFSLILESASTNQTSMYLCASRTTQEPLSFETQYFGPGTRLLVL.